The 21 T cell receptor beta chains given below trace back to one sample, sequenced in a study of CD4+ T cells in melanoma. Sequenced by immunoSEQ multiplex PCR; TCRdb stores in-frame clones only, minus some. The sample has some 110,000 clones, roughly 90% seen once. Sequencing was performed on peripheral blood. The receptor set was obtained from a human donor with melanoma.

This chain uses TRBV5-4 with TRBJ1-1; a weak D match, TRBD1 (6 bases). Trimming took off 4 bases at V and 2 bases at J, with 15 bases between the two ends. The CDR3 contains 15 residues. Looked up from germline, CDR1 is SGHNT and CDR2 is YYREEE (reference sequence). Here the CDR3 DNA reads TGTGCCAGCAGCCCTCCCGGGACACAAAACACTGAAGCTTTCTTT. Translating gives CASSPPGTQNTEAFF.

The chain links TRBV9 to TRBJ1-2; D remains unclear. Trimming pared 3 bases from V and 9 bases from J, leaving 0 bases between. Germline CDR1 is SGDLS and CDR2 is YYNGEE. This CDR3 has 8 residues. Here the CDR3 reads CASSGYTF. CDR3 DNA: TGTGCCAGCAGCGGCTACACCTTC.

This chain uses TRBV5-6 with TRBJ1-1; D is undetermined. Germline CDR1 and CDR2: SGHDT and YYEEEE. This CDR3 region has 15 residues. Trimming pared 4 bases from V and 4 bases from J, leaving 17 bases between. CDR3 nucleotide sequence: TGTGCCAGCAGCCCAGCTCCCAGTCCCCCCACTGAAGCTTTCTTT. Its protein is CASSPAPSPPTEAFF.

The gene calls are TRBV7-9 and TRBJ2-7; D is perhaps TRBD1 (6 bases). Deletions cut 4 bases from V and 6 bases from J, with 10 bases between. This CDR3 is 12 amino acids long. Germline lookup yields CDR1 SEHNR and CDR2 FQNEAQ (reference sequence). CDR3 in DNA: TGTGCCAGCAGCTATACAGGGTCCGAGCAGTACTTC. Its translation: CASSYTGSEQYF.

This clone is a singleton in its sample. The chain uses TRBV4-3 and TRBJ1-4; D is unresolved. V lost 3 bases and J lost 6, with 14 bases in between. The germline V gene has CDR1 LGHNA and CDR2 YSLEER. The CDR3 is made up of 15 amino acids. The CDR3 DNA sequence: TGCGCCAGCAGCCACCAACTCGGGTCGGATGAAAAACTGTTTTTT. This sequence encodes CASSHQLGSDEKLFF.

The gene calls are TRBV23-1 and TRBJ1-1; D is uncertain. TRBV23-1 is an open reading frame, and its role is uncertain. V was cut by 4 bases and J by 4 bases, with 10 bases left in between. CDR3 length: 13 amino acids. The CDR3 here is CASSRTSLTEAFF. The CDR3 DNA reads TGCGCCAGCAGTCGTACAAGCCTCACTGAAGCTTTCTTT.

Here the CDR3 reads CAWSRRSNTGELFF. The CDR3 nucleotides read TGTGCCTGGAGTAGGCGAAGTAACACCGGGGAGCTGTTTTTT. The rearrangement uses TRBV30 and TRBJ2-2, with D hard to call. The CDR3 loop spans 14 amino acids. From germline, CDR1 is GTSNPN and CDR2 SVGIG (reference sequence). Trimming shortened V by 2 bases and J by 2 bases, and 9 bases separated the two germline ends.

The V gene is TRBV5-4, the J gene TRBJ2-5, with a weak D call TRBD2 (6 bases). Germline loops: CDR1 SGHNT, CDR2 YYREEE (reference sequence). This CDR3 contains 18 residues. V lost 0 bases and J 5 bases, leaving 23 bases between the germline ends. The CDR3 DNA reads as TGTGCCAGCAGCTTGGCCTACGGGGGAGCTCCGGGGGAGGAGACCCAGTACTTC. Its protein is CASSLAYGGAPGEETQYF.

The rearrangement links TRBV19 to TRBJ1-2; D gene uncertain. The CDR3 is made up of 14 amino acids. V was pared by 3 bases and J by 7 bases, with 15 bases between. Germline CDR1 is LNHDA and CDR2 is SQIVND (reference sequence). Written as DNA, the CDR3 is TGTGCCAGTAGTATGGCGGTTACCACCGGTGGCTACACCTTC. It translates to CASSMAVTTGGYTF.

The V gene is TRBV11-1, the J gene TRBJ1-4; D is undetermined. CDR1 SGHAT and CDR2 FQDESV come from the germline V gene (reference sequence). Deletions cut 5 bases from V and 7 bases from J, with 14 bases between. The CDR3 is 14 amino acids. The CDR3 loop reads CASSVNPGGEKLFF. The CDR3 bases are TGTGCCAGCAGCGTAAATCCGGGAGGTGAAAAACTGTTTTTT.

This clone was found once. Sequence at one end of the junction differs from germline and may be a read error. The gene calls are TRBV5-1 and TRBJ2-2; D is perhaps TRBD2 (5 bases). Per the germline V gene, CDR1 is SGHRS and CDR2 is YFSETQ. The CDR3 covers 15 residues. CDR3 in DNA: TGCGCCAGCAGCTTGGCGGGGTCGAATACCGGGGAGCTGTTTTTT. Translated: CASSLAGSNTGELFF. Drawing the rest from reference TRBV5-1 and TRBJ2-2, the complete variable domain is KAGVTQTPRYLIKTRGQQVTLSCSPISGHRSVSWYQQTPGQGLQFLFEYFSETQRNKGNFPGRFSGRQFSNSRSEMNVSTLELGDSALYLCASSLAGSNTGELFFGEGSRLTVL.

V usage is TRBV28 and J usage is TRBJ1-2, with a tentative D call TRBD1 (5 bases). The CDR3 spans 13 residues. Trimming removed 6 bases at V and 7 bases at J, with 15 bases between. CDR1 MDHEN and CDR2 SYDVKM come from the germline V gene. CDR3 protein: CASSLSGASGYTF. CDR3 DNA: TGTGCCAGCAGCCTCTCCGGGGCGAGTGGCTACACCTTC.

Only one count was recorded for this clone. The chain links TRBV2 to TRBJ1-4; D remains unclear. Trimming left V 6 bases short and J 8 bases short, with 7 bases between. This CDR3 region has 11 residues. Germline V lookup: CDR1 SNHLY, CDR2 FYNNEI. CDR3 loop: CASRVGEKLFF. DNA of the CDR3: TGTGCCAGCAGGGTCGGAGAAAAACTGTTTTTT.

The chain joins TRBV28 to TRBJ1-1; D perhaps matches TRBD1 (6 bases). CDR1 and CDR2 from the germline V gene are MDHEN and SYDVKM. CDR3 length equals 13 residues. V gave up 5 bases and J gave up 3 bases, with 10 bases separating them. Here the CDR3 reads CASSQQGYTEAFF. CDR3 in DNA: TGTGCCAGCAGTCAACAGGGCTACACTGAAGCTTTCTTT.

This rearrangement joins TRBV19 to TRBJ1-6; D possibly corresponds to TRBD1 (6 bases). There are 14 residues in the CDR3. In germline, CDR1 is LNHDA, CDR2 SQIVND (reference sequence). The V end lost 6 bases, the J end lost 5 bases, and 11 bases lay between the germline ends. The CDR3 nucleotides are TGTGCCAGTAGAGGGACATACGATAATTCACCCCTCCACTTT. This codes for CASRGTYDNSPLHF.

The chain recombines TRBV4-3 with TRBJ1-6; D uncertain. Germline V gene lookup returns CDR1 LGHNA and CDR2 YSLEER. CDR3 size: 16 residues. The germline V and J ends were trimmed by 0 bases and 3 bases, with 9 bases remaining between them. In DNA form, the CDR3 reads TGCGCCAGCAGCCAAGATGGACTGAACTATAATTCACCCCTCCACTTT. Translating gives CASSQDGLNYNSPLHF.

The chain is built from TRBV18 and TRBJ1-1; possibly TRBD1 for D (6 bases). This CDR3 has 14 residues. The V gene's germline CDR1 is KGHSH and CDR2 LQKENI. V was trimmed by 6 bases and J by 1 base, leaving 12 bases between them. CDR3 in amino acids: CASSGYRANTEAFF. The CDR3 region has the DNA TGTGCCAGCTCCGGTTACAGGGCGAACACTGAAGCTTTCTTT.

This clone was found once. The CDR3 sequence: CASSLIPVNEQFF. DNA for the CDR3: TGCGCCAGCAGCCTAATTCCCGTCAATGAGCAGTTCTTC. The chain couples TRBV5-1 to TRBJ2-1; D not certain. This CDR3 is 13 amino acids long. Germline loops: CDR1 SGHRS, CDR2 YFSETQ. Between the trimmed V and J ends, which lost 4 bases and 6 bases, there was a span of 11 bases.

The CDR3 sequence: CASSMGRGGNEQFF. The CDR3 DNA follows: TGTGCCAGTAGTATGGGGAGGGGGGGCAATGAGCAGTTCTTC. V usage is TRBV19 and J usage is TRBJ2-1; D possibly corresponds to TRBD2 (7 bases). The CDR3 has 14 amino acids. V lost 3 bases, J lost 6 bases, and 12 bases lay in between. The germline V gene encodes CDR1 LNHDA and CDR2 SQIVND (reference sequence).

V is TRBV10-3 and J is TRBJ2-2, with TRBD1 matching 7 bases. The CDR3 contains 14 residues. The V segment lost 6 bases and the J segment 2 bases; nucleotides outside the gene matches: 3. Germline V lookup: CDR1 ENHRY, CDR2 SYGVKD. CDR3 sequence (DNA): TGTGCCATCAGAGGGACAGACAACACCGGGGAGCTGTTTTTT. Translating it yields CAIRGTDNTGELFF.

The chain has TRBV5-1 and TRBJ1-5; TRBD1 matches at 8 bases. With 4 bases clipped from V and 5 bases from J, the junction kept 2 bases outside the gene matches. The CDR3 covers 13 residues. The germline gives CDR1 SGHRS, CDR2 YFSETQ. DNA for the CDR3: TGCGCCAGCAGCAAGGACAGGGATCAGCCCCAGCATTTT. This gives the protein CASSKDRDQPQHF. Supplemented by reference TRBV5-1 and TRBJ1-5, the full variable domain reads KAGVTQTPRYLIKTRGQQVTLSCSPISGHRSVSWYQQTPGQGLQFLFEYFSETQRNKGNFPGRFSGRQFSNSRSEMNVSTLELGDSALYLCASSKDRDQPQHFGDGTRLSIL.